This TCR beta chain was found in a study of tumor and adjacent non-tumor tissue in lung cancer (dated by TCRdb to 2016 to 2019). Background for the entire study: The cohort included about eleven adenocarcinoma, 2 squamous cell carcinoma and 1 small cell lung cancer patients. Ages among the roughly 15 patients ranged from about 31 to 76 years, there were approximately ten men and 5 women, and disease was at TNM stage I to III. Bulk TCRbeta repertoires were compared between lung tumor tissue and matched distant non-tumor lung tissue obtained from approximately 16 lung cancer patients. Sequencing produced more than 100,000,000 productive TCRbeta reads in total, an average of about 3.8 million reads per sample. More than 25 paired specimens, one tumor and one normal lung sample per patient, were profiled by TCRbeta CDR3 sequencing.

The method behind the library was multiplex PCR. The sequencer listed for this sample is Illumina HiSeq 2500. TCRbeta libraries were constructed through three rounds of nested PCR with primers (Table S4) according to protocols adapted from ARM-PCR. Before sequencing, PCR products in the 200-500 bp range were cut out of the gel and cleaned up using the QIAquick gel extraction kit. The original pipeline was this. Reads were cleaned with Trimmomatic, merged with FLASH into complete CDR3 sequences, and assigned to V(D)J germline segments with MiTCR. Clonal diversity was calculated as the inverse Simpson's index using VDJtools. Productive reads were defined as in-frame sequences without a premature stop codon. TCRdb ran its own pipeline on the public reads, namely fastp trimming at Q25 and MiXCR clone calling, and kept in-frame beta chains. Entries that share a CDR3 protein sequence are merged under the most common genes and DNA. The V and J calls and clone size come from TCRdb's table, not from the authors' own analysis. Counted in this sample were more than 75,000 distinct CDR3 sequences; approximately 68% of them appeared once. The ten largest clones add up to 10% to 15% of the sample.

Termini included, the CDR3 measures 12 amino acids. Only CDR3 DNA remains: 36 bases, in frame from the first base. According to the germline V gene, CDR1 reads MGHDK and CDR2 reads SYGVNS. The trim is 3 bases for V and 8 bases for J, with a gap of 10 bases between the germline ends. RNA was extracted from bulk unsorted tissue and checked for quality with a NanoDrop ND-1000 and an Agilent 2100. All donors had newly diagnosed lung cancer, had not received prior chemotherapy, and were admitted for thoracic surgery in China between August and November 2014. The study excluded patients who had received radiotherapy or chemotherapy before or who had another cancer at the same time. Pieces of surgical tissue measuring roughly 1-2.1 cm3 were kept in RNAlater solution and held at -80 degrees C until needed. Of note for this clonotype: The antigen this receptor binds is unknown. This could be a read error, since a much larger clone is one nucleotide away. It is likely a read error, because the conserved phenylalanine at the end of the CDR3 is missing.

What the study reported, not specific to this receptor: The cohort had only roughly 16 patients, and the authors noted that larger samples and more detailed clinical data are needed. Peripheral blood was not sequenced, so blood TCRbeta repertoires were not examined in the lung cancer patients of the study. The methods do not name the sequencing platform or mention unique molecular identifiers. A significantly larger cumulative share of the repertoire was made up by the top 100 clones in normal lung than in tumor tissue. Younger patients had significantly higher TCR diversity, and higher tumor TCR diversity was associated with shorter overall and disease-free survival. Tumor tissue showed significantly greater TCR diversity (inverse Simpson) than normal lung tissue (about 410 vs 180, P = 0.0075, Mann-Whitney U test).

The source of this sequence is a woman in her 70s with non-small cell lung cancer. Recombination connected TRBV25-1 to TRBJ1-2; the D gene is unclear. The sequenced sample consisted of lung tumor tissue. The CDR3 is CASSEGGGGYTL. The DNA reads as follows: TGTGCCAGCAGTGAGGGAGGAGGCGGCTACACCTTG.